This T cell receptor (beta chain) is from a study of T cell therapy after organ transplantation. About the research overall: Of around 10 patients, eight responded clinically and two did not. Short-term post-therapy blood was drawn 4 to 8 weeks after therapy ended. Study-level findings and limits: In nonresponders, large pretherapy expansions changed minimally after therapy.

The time point: 4-8 weeks after completion of therapy. These transplant recipients had drug-resistant or recurrent cytomegalovirus infection. V dropped 5 bases and J dropped 6; count of bases not matched to a gene: 10. The CDR3 extends over 15 amino acids. CDR1 and CDR2 (germline): MRHNA, SNTAGT. On this clone itself: What it recognizes is unknown.

Profiling relied on immunoSEQ multiplex PCR, and the TCRdb table lists in-frame clones only, not all of them. The sample shows 950 to 1,100 clones, roughly 70% of them seen only once. The gene calls are TRBV6-4 and TRBJ2-1, with 7 bases matching TRBD1. The TCR was taken from a human patient who had received a solid organ transplant and had CMV disease. The graft donor may have contributed some T cells. The sequences come from CD8+ T cells from blood, collected after autologous CMV-specific T cell therapy. The CDR3 DNA reads as TGTGCCAGCAGTCCTGACAGGGAGCTTTCCAATGAGCAGTTCTTC. This encodes CASSPDRELSNEQFF.